The 14 T cell receptor beta chains presented below share a single source sample, sequenced in a study of blood T cell repertoires in COVID-19. Sequenced by immunoSEQ multiplex PCR; TCRdb stores in-frame clones only, minus some. The sample carries 200,000 to 250,000 clones, 70% to 85% recorded once. Sequenced material: PBMCs or T cells enriched from blood (not recorded which). These receptors all stem from a man in his 60s who had recovered from COVID-19.

The J gene is TRBJ1-2, the V gene TRBV7-2; possible D gene TRBD1, 5 bases. CDR1 is SGHTA, CDR2 FQGNSA, per germline. With 1 base removed from V and 7 bases from J, the gap between germline ends came to 13 bases. CDR3 length equals 14 residues. CDR3 sequence reads: CASSLDAQGFGYTF. DNA for the CDR3: TGTGCCAGCAGCTTAGACGCTCAGGGTTTTGGCTACACCTTC.

The chain carries TRBV5-8 and TRBJ2-7; a weak D match, TRBD2 (6 bases). The germline V gene encodes CDR1 SGHTS and CDR2 YDEGEE. The V and J ends lost 6 bases and 2 bases respectively, with 15 bases between them. The length of the CDR3 is 14 residues. CDR3 DNA: TGTGCCAGCACCCGTGGGGGGTCCCCCTACGAGCAGTACTTC. Translation gives CASTRGGSPYEQYF.

The chain combines TRBV5-4 with TRBJ1-1, with 7 bases fitting TRBD1. CDR3 size: 13 residues. Per the germline V gene, CDR1 is SGHNT and CDR2 is YYREEE (reference sequence). V lost 4 bases to trimming and J lost 5 bases; unmatched junction nucleotides: 5. The CDR3 DNA sequence: TGTGCCAGCAGCATCAACAGGGGTACTGAAGCTTTCTTT. Translating it yields CASSINRGTEAFF.

V is TRBV5-1 and J is TRBJ2-7, with 8 nucleotides matching TRBD2. The J segment lost 5 bases and the V segment lost 6 bases, leaving 7 bases of the junction unmatched. Per germline, CDR1 SGHRS and CDR2 YFSETQ. This CDR3 has 13 residues. This chain's CDR3 is CASNPPGGHEQYF. Here the CDR3 DNA reads TGCGCCAGCAACCCTCCGGGGGGGCACGAGCAGTACTTC.

With respect to this clone: In the same sample, other DNA sequences code for this CDR3. The chain carries TRBV29-1 and TRBJ2-1; D gene uncertain. Germline CDR1 and CDR2: SQVTM and ANQGSEA. Trimming stripped 3 bases from V and 4 bases from J, with 4 bases between. This CDR3 contains 11 residues. CDR3 DNA sequence: TGCAGCGTTGACAGGTACAATGAGCAGTTCTTC. Amino acid sequence: CSVDRYNEQFF.

This chain links TRBV7-2 with TRBJ2-1, with 8 bases lining up with TRBD2. The CDR3 contains 15 residues. J gave up 5 bases and V 5 bases, and 8 bases lay outside the gene matches. From germline, CDR1 is SGHTA and CDR2 FQGNSA. The CDR3 DNA is TGTGCCAGCAGCCACCAAGCGGGGGAGAACAATGAGCAGTTCTTC. Protein sequence: CASSHQAGENNEQFF.

The J gene is TRBJ1-2, the V gene TRBV6-5; the D gene is possibly TRBD1 (6 bases). The CDR3 length is 12 residues. Germline V gives CDR1 MNHEY, CDR2 SVGAGI. The germline V and J ends were trimmed by 5 bases and 8 bases, with 12 bases remaining between them. For the CDR3, the DNA is TGTGCCAGCAGTCAGAACAGGGAGGGCTACACCTTC. Translating it yields CASSQNREGYTF.

This clone was seen a handful of times. This chain connects TRBV11-2 to TRBJ2-1; TRBD2 aligns across 8 bases. Per the germline V gene, CDR1 is SGHAT and CDR2 is FQNNGV. The ends lost 1 base at V and 0 bases at J; junction bases unmatched: 2. This CDR3 has 16 residues. CDR3 sequence: CASSLGSGDSYNEQFF. The CDR3 DNA sequence: TGTGCCAGCAGCTTAGGTAGCGGGGACTCCTACAATGAGCAGTTCTTC.

Regarding this clone: Other nucleotide sequences in the sample specify the same CDR3. The V gene is TRBV3-1 (or the pseudogene TRBV3-2), the J gene TRBJ1-1; TRBD1 is a possible D gene (5 bases). The CDR3 runs 14 residues. Trimming stripped 1 base from V and 4 bases from J, with 10 bases between. The germline V gene has CDR1 LGHDT and CDR2 YNNKEL (reference sequence). The CDR3 spells CASSQGGGSTEAFF. CDR3 DNA sequence: TGTGCCAGCAGCCAAGGTGGGGGGTCCACTGAAGCTTTCTTT.

This clone came up a few times. The rearrangement uses TRBV18 and TRBJ1-1; the D is unclear. Germline V gene data show CDR1 as KGHSH and CDR2 as LQKENI. The CDR3 runs 15 residues. V lost 3 bases and J lost 2, with 13 bases in between. CDR3 residues: CASSPVSTDNTEAFF. The CDR3 region has the DNA TGTGCCAGCTCACCGGTATCGACTGATAACACTGAAGCTTTCTTT.

CDR3 residues: CAIMDTSGELFF. The CDR3 DNA is TGTGCCATCATGGACACTTCTGGGGAGCTGTTTTTT. The V gene is TRBV10-3, the J gene TRBJ2-2, with D possibly matching TRBD1 (5 bases). The CDR3 loop spans 12 amino acids. V dropped 7 bases and J dropped 8 bases, with 11 bases sitting between them. Germline-derived CDR1 and CDR2 are ENHRY and SYGVKD.

The chain has TRBV27 and TRBJ1-2, with 11 bases lining up with TRBD1. Germline values: CDR1 MNHEY, CDR2 SMNVEV (reference sequence). This CDR3 is 14 amino acids long. J gave up 7 bases and V 0 bases, and 1 base lay outside the gene matches. This chain's CDR3 is CASSLSGTGGGYTF. In DNA form, the CDR3 reads TGTGCCAGCAGTTTATCGGGGACAGGGGGTGGCTACACCTTC.

This clone was counted only a few times. This rearrangement joins TRBV13 to TRBJ2-5; TRBD2 matches at 16 bases. This CDR3 contains 17 residues. CDR1 PRHDT and CDR2 FYEKMQ come from the germline V gene (reference sequence). With V trimmed by 5 bases and J by 5 bases, 8 bases remained unmatched. The CDR3 DNA is TGTGCCAGCAGCGAATCCGGGACTAGCGGGGGGGCGGAGACCCAGTACTTC. Translation gives CASSESGTSGGAETQYF.

The chain couples TRBV30 to TRBJ1-1, with 7 bases fitting TRBD1. The CDR3 is made up of 18 amino acids. Looked up from germline, CDR1 is GTSNPN and CDR2 is SVGIG (reference sequence). Germline trimming cut 3 bases from V and 0 bases from J; bases unmatched to any gene: 16. For the CDR3, the DNA is TGTGCCTGGAGCGAAAGTCCCCAGGGGGGCCTCTTGAACACTGAAGCTTTCTTT. This sequence encodes CAWSESPQGGLLNTEAFF.